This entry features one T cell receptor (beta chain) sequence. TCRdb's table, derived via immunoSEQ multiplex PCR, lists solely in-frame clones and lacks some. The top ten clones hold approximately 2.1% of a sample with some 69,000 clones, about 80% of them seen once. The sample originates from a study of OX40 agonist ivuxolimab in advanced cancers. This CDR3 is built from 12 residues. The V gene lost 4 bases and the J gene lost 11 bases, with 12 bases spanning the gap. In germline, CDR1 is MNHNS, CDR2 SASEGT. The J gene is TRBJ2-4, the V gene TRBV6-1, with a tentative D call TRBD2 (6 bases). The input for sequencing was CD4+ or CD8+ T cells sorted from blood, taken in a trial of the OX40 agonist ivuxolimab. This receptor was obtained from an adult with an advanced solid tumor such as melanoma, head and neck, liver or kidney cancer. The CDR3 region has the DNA TGTGCCAGCAGTGGCGGGACTCCACTTCAGTACTTC. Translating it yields CASSGGTPLQYF.